The subject of this entry is one T cell receptor beta chain. Germline values: CDR1 LNHNV, CDR2 YYDKDF (reference sequence). With 1 base removed from V and 5 bases from J, the gap between germline ends came to 12 bases. This CDR3 has 14 residues. This specimen belongs to a study of Tregs in tolerant kidney transplant recipients. Profiled with immunoSEQ multiplex PCR; TCRdb holds only in-frame clones, not every one. The sample lists about 110,000 clones, almost 90% seen once, with 0.34% in the top ten. The receptor was derived from a human donor who received a combined kidney and bone marrow transplant. The chain employs TRBV15 and TRBJ2-7, with D maybe TRBD1 (5 bases). Sequenced here: CD4+ T cells from blood, sampled before the transplant. CDR3 protein: CATSRVSRAHEQYF. CDR3 coding DNA: TGTGCCACCAGCAGAGTAAGCAGGGCCCACGAGCAGTACTTC.